This T cell receptor beta chain was captured by sequencing in a study of T cell responses to AZD1222 COVID-19 vaccine. Study outcomes and limitations: Receipt of two AZD1222 doses was followed by a rise in Spike-specific TCR breadth and depth. In the spike-specific TCR repertoire, nearly half reportedly target unmutated variant regions.

Details on this clone: Its antigen is not identified.

Assay used: immunoSEQ multiplex PCR; TCRdb lists only in-frame clones, some missing. The sample lists 160,000 or so clones, about 92% occurring once. Germline CDR1 and CDR2: SEHNR and FQNEAQ (reference sequence). J was trimmed by 2 bases and V by 5 bases; bases with no gene match: 4. This CDR3 spans 15 amino acids. Sequencing was performed on peripheral blood, taken 28 days after the second AZD1222 dose. This receptor was obtained from an adult who received the AZD1222 COVID-19 vaccine. The rearrangement links TRBV7-9 to TRBJ1-4; 8 bases agree with TRBD1. In DNA, the CDR3 is TGTGCCAGCAGCGTGGGACAGGCCACTAATGAAAAACTGTTTTTT. Residues: CASSVGQATNEKLFF.